These 12 T cell receptor beta chains originate from one sample sequenced in a study of shared clonotypes between healthy human individuals (dated by TCRdb to 2020 to 2022). CD8 naive samples were CD45RO-negative cells positively selected for CCR7, giving a CD45RA+CCR7+ population that excluded TemRA cells. The library was generated by the immunoSEQ multiplex PCR assay. Entries here come from immuneACCESS through TCRdb and include only in-frame sequences with V and J called. Some clones fail to appear in such tables; in the studies checked, an unresolved V gene covers under half of the shortfall, and the cause of the remainder is unknown. The sample has some 2 million clones on record, approximately 94% of them singletons. The ten largest clones represent less than 1.5% of the sample. The sequencing input was naive CD8+ T cells sorted from blood. The meaning of the sample's cell subset or site label: CD45RA+CCR7+. These receptors all stem from a man aged 18 to 35 in good health.

The V call is TRBV5-1, the J call TRBJ2-3, with unresolved D. With 4 bases removed from V and 0 bases from J, the gap between germline ends came to 12 bases. Germline lookup yields CDR1 SGHRS and CDR2 YFSETQ. This CDR3 comprises 15 residues. The CDR3 region is CASSLGPVSTDTQYF. For the CDR3, the DNA is TGCGCCAGCAGCCTCGGTCCGGTAAGCACAGATACGCAGTATTTT.

The gene calls are TRBV5-1 and TRBJ2-1; D is unclear. CDR1 SGHRS and CDR2 YFSETQ come from the germline V gene. Between the trimmed V and J ends, which lost 0 bases and 8 bases, there was a span of 12 bases. The CDR3 is 14 residues long. DNA for the CDR3: TGCGCCAGCAGCTTGGAGCAACAAATCGATGAGCAGTTCTTC. Protein: CASSLEQQIDEQFF. Drawing the rest from reference TRBV5-1 and TRBJ2-1, the complete variable domain is KAGVTQTPRYLIKTRGQQVTLSCSPISGHRSVSWYQQTPGQGLQFLFEYFSETQRNKGNFPGRFSGRQFSNSRSEMNVSTLELGDSALYLCASSLEQQIDEQFFGPGTRLTVL.

This clone has a single count. The J gene is TRBJ2-5, the V gene TRBV5-4; D is unresolved. Germline lookup yields CDR1 SGHNT and CDR2 YYREEE (reference sequence). The V gene lost 2 bases and the J gene lost 2 bases, with 10 bases spanning the gap. This CDR3 has 14 residues. Here the CDR3 reads CASSFAANQETQYF. CDR3 nucleotide sequence: TGTGCCAGCAGCTTCGCGGCAAATCAAGAGACCCAGTACTTC.

The chain combines TRBV19 with TRBJ1-1; 9 positions agree with TRBD1. V shed 1 base, J shed 3 bases, and the junction held 18 bases outside the gene matches. The CDR3 runs 20 residues. CDR1 is LNHDA, CDR2 SQIVND, per germline (reference sequence). The CDR3 DNA reads as TGTGCCAGTAGTATAGGTTTTGGTCTTTCCGTGGGGGACAGGGACACTGAAGCTTTCTTT. It codes for CASSIGFGLSVGDRDTEAFF.

This CDR3 reads CASSQDTTPSGGEQYF. The CDR3 bases are TGCGCCAGCAGCCAAGATACCACACCATCGGGAGGGGAGCAGTACTTC. V and J are TRBV4-1 and TRBJ2-7, with 8 bases matching TRBD2. The CDR3 has 16 residues. After removal of 0 bases from V and 7 bases from J, the junction contained 11 bases not matched to a gene. Germline V lookup: CDR1 MGHRA, CDR2 YSYEKL.

V is TRBV27 and J is TRBJ2-7, with a tentative D call TRBD1 (6 bases). Germline lookup yields CDR1 MNHEY and CDR2 SMNVEV (reference sequence). V lost 6 bases to trimming and J lost 6 bases, with 18 bases between them. The CDR3 length is 14 residues. The CDR3 region has the DNA TGTGCCAGCAGCGACAGGTCCAAGATGGGCGAGCAGTACTTC. This sequence encodes CASSDRSKMGEQYF.

This chain uses TRBV7-2 with TRBJ2-5, with 8 bases aligning to TRBD2. V lost 10 bases to trimming and J lost 4 bases; unmatched junction nucleotides: 5. Germline CDR1 and CDR2: SGHTA and FQGNSA. The CDR3 extends over 12 amino acids. CDR3: CATALAGETQYF. As DNA, the CDR3 is TGTGCCACCGCCCTAGCGGGAGAGACCCAGTACTTC.

The gene calls are TRBV12-2 and TRBJ1-2; the DNA was not compared with TRBD1, the D call given in the table. TRBV12-2 is designated a pseudogene. CDR3 size: 15 residues. The CDR3 loop reads CASRLVSIGGVIYTF. The CDR3 bases are TGTGCAAGTCGCTTAGTTTCTATTGGGGGCGTTATCTACACCTTC.

Worth noting for this clone: Additional DNA sequences in this sample encode the identical CDR3. V and J are TRBV5-1 and TRBJ2-7, with a tentative D call TRBD2 (5 bases). Trimming removed 0 bases from V and 2 bases from J, with 6 bases in between. Germline V CDR1 and CDR2: SGHRS, YFSETQ. This CDR3 comprises 13 residues. CDR3 in DNA: TGCGCCAGCAGCTTGGGACTAACCTACGAGCAGTACTTC. This encodes CASSLGLTYEQYF.

The chain combines TRBV2 with TRBJ1-4; D might be TRBD1 (6 bases). CDR1 is SNHLY and CDR2 is FYNNEI in the germline V gene. This CDR3 spans 16 amino acids. V was trimmed by 0 bases and J by 4 bases, leaving 12 bases between them. CDR3 loop: CASSEAGQTVNEKLFF. The CDR3 DNA follows: TGTGCCAGCAGTGAAGCTGGACAGACCGTTAATGAAAAACTGTTTTTT.

This chain joins TRBV30 and TRBJ2-7; 10 nucleotides agree with TRBD2. The CDR3 is made up of 15 amino acids. CDR1 and CDR2 from the germline V gene are GTSNPN and SVGIG (reference sequence). Trimming at V came to 1 base and at J to 2 bases, leaving 5 bases not matched to a gene. The CDR3 DNA reads TGTGCCTGGAGTGCCGGGACTAGCGAAACCTACGAGCAGTACTTC. Protein: CAWSAGTSETYEQYF.

In its sample, this clone was seen once. J is TRBJ1-2 and V is TRBV29-1; D is unresolved. CDR3 length: 13 amino acids. Germline-derived CDR1 and CDR2 are SQVTM and ANQGSEA. The V gene lost 5 bases and the J gene lost 7 bases, with 17 bases spanning the gap. The CDR3 region has the DNA TGCAGCGTTACTACATCCTCTTTATCTGGCTACACCTTC. Translation gives CSVTTSSLSGYTF.